These T cell receptor beta chains were read from a single sample in a study of blood T cells in healthy people across ages. TCRdb re-called the 5' RACE reads through MiXCR, storing one row per CDR3 protein. The sample lists 1,500,000 or so distinct CDR3 sequences; roughly two fifths were seen once. The sample taken for sequencing was blood. These TCRs come from a woman aged 18-29 years in good health. Both conserved end residues are part of each CDR3. The order of the fields is clone size, J gene, D gene, V gene, CDR3 DNA, CDR3 protein. The D gene is left open where the match is weak. Clone size is given for some rows only: seen once, a few or many times, or a class if the clone is expanded.

few TRBJ2-1 NA TRBV7-9 TGTGCCAGCACCTCGACGGGATTCTACAATGAGCAGTTCTTC CASTSTGFYNEQFF
NA TRBJ1-2 NA TRBV3-1 TGTGCCAGCAGCCAAGGAGGGACAACCCTTCTTGGGGGCTACACCTTC CASSQGGTTLLGGYTF
few TRBJ1-1 NA TRBV5-1 TGCGCCAGCAGCGAGACAGACGAGCACACTGAAGCTTTCTTT CASSETDEHTEAFF
NA TRBJ2-1 TRBD2 TRBV28 TGTGCCAGCAGTCCCAACCTAGGTGTGGCGGGAGGTTACAATGAGCAGTTCTTC CASSPNLGVAGGYNEQFF
NA TRBJ2-2 NA TRBV6-5 TGTGCCAGCAGTTACGAAGGCGCCGGGGAGCTGTTTTTT CASSYEGAGELFF
few TRBJ2-7 NA TRBV23-1 TGCGCCAGCAGTCAATCGACGGGCCGGAGGAAGCAGTACTTC CASSQSTGRRKQYF
NA TRBJ1-5 TRBD1 TRBV6-2/TRBV6-3 TGTGCCAGCAGTGCCCCCAAGGACAGGGCTCAGCCCCAGCATTTT CASSAPKDRAQPQHF
NA TRBJ2-2 NA TRBV29-1 TGCAGCGTTGAGCCCCCAGGGGCAACCGGGGAGCTGTTTTTT CSVEPPGATGELFF
many TRBJ2-7 NA TRBV27 TGTGCCAGCAGTTTATCGGGCACCTCCTACGAGCAGTACTTC CASSLSGTSYEQYF
NA TRBJ2-7 NA TRBV7-2 TGTGCCAGCAGCTTAGTAACAGCGTCCTACGAGCAGTACTTC CASSLVTASYEQYF
NA TRBJ2-2 TRBD1 TRBV4-1 TGCGCCAGCAGCCAAGTCCGGACAGGGACCGGGGAGCTGTTTTTT CASSQVRTGTGELFF
NA TRBJ1-1 NA TRBV27 TGTGCCAGCAGGCCGGGGGCAGGAACTGAAGCTTTCTTT CASRPGAGTEAFF
NA TRBJ2-1 TRBD1 TRBV7-9 TGTGCCAGCAGCTCCACCCTGGGACAGTCCTACGAGCAGTTCTTC CASSSTLGQSYEQFF
few TRBJ2-2 NA TRBV4-2 TGTGCCAGCAGCCGGGACGGCCCCCACACCGGGGAGCTGTTTTTT CASSRDGPHTGELFF
NA TRBJ2-3 TRBD2 TRBV7-6 TGTGCCAGCAGGCTCACTAGCGGGGGTGTGGATACGCAGTATTTT CASRLTSGGVDTQYF
few TRBJ2-7 NA TRBV5-1 TGCGCCAGCACAGGGTTCGGCGAGCAGTACTTC CASTGFGEQYF
NA TRBJ2-7 TRBD1 TRBV7-2 TGTGCCAGCAGCTTAGCTCGGGGACAGGGGAGTTACGAGCAGTACTTC CASSLARGQGSYEQYF
once TRBJ2-1 TRBD2 TRBV7-6 TGTGCCAGCAGCTTAAGGGCTAGCGGGGGGAGTAAGGGTGAGCAGTTCTTC CASSLRASGGSKGEQFF
NA TRBJ2-1 NA TRBV20-1 TGCAGTGCTAGCCCCGGGACGCAGGCCTTCGAGCAGTTCTTC CSASPGTQAFEQFF
NA TRBJ1-1 TRBD1 TRBV7-2 TGTGCCAGCAGCAAAGGGACAGGGCGGACTGAAGCTTTCTTT CASSKGTGRTEAFF
few TRBJ2-1 NA TRBV15 TGTGCCACCAGCAGAGTGGAGACTCTATTACAGTTCTTC CATSRVETLLQFF
NA TRBJ2-3 NA TRBV11-2 TGTGCCAGCAGCTTTCCATGGGAGTATACGCAGTATTTT CASSFPWEYTQYF
few TRBJ2-1 NA TRBV28 TGTGCCAGCAGCGGACACCACGGCAATGAGCAGTTCTTC CASSGHHGNEQFF
NA TRBJ1-6 TRBD1 TRBV20-1 TGCAGTGCTGTAGATCGGGACAGGGGTTTTTCACCCCTCCACTTT CSAVDRDRGFSPLHF
NA TRBJ1-1 NA TRBV7-2 TGTGCCAGCAGCTTATTTCCTCGGGGCCCGATCATGAATGCTTTCTTT CASSLFPRGPIMNAFF
many TRBJ2-1 NA TRBV5-1 TGCGCCAGCAGCTTCGGAAACTCCTACAATGAGCAGTTCTTC CASSFGNSYNEQFF
NA TRBJ2-6 NA TRBV12-3/TRBV12-4 TGTGCCAGCAGCCCGGCGTCCCGCTCTGGGGCCAACGTCCTGACTTTC CASSPASRSGANVLTF
few TRBJ1-1 TRBD1 TRBV11-2 TGTGCCAGCAGCTCAGGGCAGGGGGGCTCGGGCACTGAAGCTTTCTTT CASSSGQGGSGTEAFF
few TRBJ2-7 TRBD1 TRBV20-1 TGCAGTGCTAGTCATCCAGGGGGCTACGAGCAGTACTTC CSASHPGGYEQYF
NA TRBJ1-1 TRBD1 TRBV29-1 TGCAGCGTTGCGCGGCAGGGGGGCCACACTGAAGCTTTCTTT CSVARQGGHTEAFF
NA TRBJ1-1 NA TRBV20-1 TGCAGTGCTAGGGGACGGCGGAACACTGAAGCTTTCTTT CSARGRRNTEAFF